This T cell receptor beta chain appears in the sequencing data of a study of CD4 T cells in relation to SARS-CoV-2 and coronaviruses. Whole-study results and caveats: The assay detects memory recall responses, not culture-primed primary responses. Each donor contributed either pre-pandemic or post-infection samples, not both. The cross-reactivity analysis covered only spike protein, not other viral proteins.

Germline V CDR1 and CDR2: SNHLY, FYNNEI. V was clipped by 3 bases and J by 12 bases, with 15 bases between them. The CDR3 is 12 residues long. Before the COVID-19 pandemic, during about 2010-2018, CD4+ T cells were taken from unexposed donors. For this clone: Antigen unknown.

TCRdb's copy holds only in-frame clones and misses some; the assay was immunoSEQ multiplex PCR. The sample yields 68,000 or so clones, more than 80% seen once. The clonotype was recovered from a human donor in good health. The chain employs TRBV2 and TRBJ2-7, with TRBD1 as a possible D gene (6 bases). Sequencing input: naive CD4+ T cells from PBMCs. The subset here: naive CD4+ T cells isolated by negative enrichment. The CDR3 DNA sequence: TGTGCCAGCAGTGATTCCGGGACAACCAGGTACTTC. It yields the protein CASSDSGTTRYF.